The clone carrying this TCR delta chain has a handful of counts. This likely reflects a read error, since a far larger clone is one base away. This specimen includes other DNA sequences encoding the same CDR3. This entry comes from a study of gamma-delta T cells after stem cell transplantation. In germline, CDR1 is GEAIGNYY, CDR2 EKD. The CDR3 is 19 amino acids. TCRdb reprocessed the RT-PCR reads through CATT. The table shows 3,200 or so delta-chain clones, with around 2% occurring only once. The receptor's source is a human donor. It is not recorded whose cells these are; they may come from a transplant donor. The rearrangement links TRDV2 to TRDJ3; 8 nucleotides line up with TRDD3. Sequencing used gamma-delta T cells. The CDR3 here is CACDTVGDTSSWDTRQMFF. DNA for the CDR3: TGTGCCTGTGACACCGTAGGGGATACCAGCTCCTGGGACACTCGACAGATGTTTTTC.